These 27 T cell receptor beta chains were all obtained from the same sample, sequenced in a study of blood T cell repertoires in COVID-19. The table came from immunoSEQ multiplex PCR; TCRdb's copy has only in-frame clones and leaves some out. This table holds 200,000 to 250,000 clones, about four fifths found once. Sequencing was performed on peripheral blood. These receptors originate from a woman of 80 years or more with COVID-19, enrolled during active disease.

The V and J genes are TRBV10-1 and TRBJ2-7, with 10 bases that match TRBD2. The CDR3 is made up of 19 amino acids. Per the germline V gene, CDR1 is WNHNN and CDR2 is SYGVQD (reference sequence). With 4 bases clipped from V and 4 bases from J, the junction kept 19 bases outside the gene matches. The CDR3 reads CASSARGAQASGRRYEQYF. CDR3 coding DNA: TGCGCCAGCAGTGCCCGGGGGGCTCAGGCTAGCGGGAGAAGGTACGAGCAGTACTTC.

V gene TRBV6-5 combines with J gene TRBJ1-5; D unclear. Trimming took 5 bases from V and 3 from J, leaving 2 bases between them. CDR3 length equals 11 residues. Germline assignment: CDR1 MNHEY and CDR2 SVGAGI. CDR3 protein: CASSHNQPQHF. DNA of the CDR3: TGTGCCAGCAGTCACAATCAGCCCCAGCATTTT.

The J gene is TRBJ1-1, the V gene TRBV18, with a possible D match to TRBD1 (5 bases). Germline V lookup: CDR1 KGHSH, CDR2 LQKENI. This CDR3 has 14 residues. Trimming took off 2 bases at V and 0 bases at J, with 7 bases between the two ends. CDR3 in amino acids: CASSPGAVNTEAFF. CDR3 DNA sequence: TGTGCCAGCTCACCAGGGGCGGTGAACACTGAAGCTTTCTTT.

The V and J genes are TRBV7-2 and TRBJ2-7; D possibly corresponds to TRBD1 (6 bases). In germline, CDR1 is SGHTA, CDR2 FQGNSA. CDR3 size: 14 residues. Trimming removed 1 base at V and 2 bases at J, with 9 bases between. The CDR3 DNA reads TGTGCCAGCAGCTTAGAACAGGGACCCTACGAGCAGTACTTC. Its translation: CASSLEQGPYEQYF.

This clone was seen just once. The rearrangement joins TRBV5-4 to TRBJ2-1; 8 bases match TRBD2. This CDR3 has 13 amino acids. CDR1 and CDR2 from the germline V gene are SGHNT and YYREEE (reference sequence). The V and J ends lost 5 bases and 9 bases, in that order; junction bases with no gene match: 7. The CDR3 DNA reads TGTGCCAGCAGTTCCGGACTAGCTGGTGAGCAGTTCTTC. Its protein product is CASSSGLAGEQFF.

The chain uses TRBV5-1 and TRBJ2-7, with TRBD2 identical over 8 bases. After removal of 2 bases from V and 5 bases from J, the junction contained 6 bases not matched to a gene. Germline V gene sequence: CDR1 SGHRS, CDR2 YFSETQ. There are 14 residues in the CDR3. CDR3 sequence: CASSLGSGINEQYF. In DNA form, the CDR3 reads TGCGCCAGCAGCTTAGGTAGCGGGATTAACGAGCAGTACTTC.

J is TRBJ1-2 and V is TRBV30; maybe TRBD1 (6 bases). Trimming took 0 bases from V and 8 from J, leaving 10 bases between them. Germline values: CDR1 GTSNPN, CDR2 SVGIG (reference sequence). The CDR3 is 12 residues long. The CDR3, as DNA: TGTGCCTGGAGTGTACCGAGGGGGGGCTACACCTTC. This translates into CAWSVPRGGYTF.

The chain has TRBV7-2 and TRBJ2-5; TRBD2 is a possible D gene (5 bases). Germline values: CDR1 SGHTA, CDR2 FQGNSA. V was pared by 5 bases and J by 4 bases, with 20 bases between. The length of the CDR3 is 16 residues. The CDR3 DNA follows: TGTGCCAGCAGCCCCGGACTGACCACCGTTGGAGAGACCCAGTACTTC. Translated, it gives CASSPGLTTVGETQYF. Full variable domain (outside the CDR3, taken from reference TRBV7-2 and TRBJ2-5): GAGVSQSPSNKVTEKGKDVELRCDPISGHTALYWYRQSLGQGLEFLIYFQGNSAPDKSGLPSDRFSAERTGGSVSTLTIQRTQQEDSAVYLCASSPGLTTVGETQYFGPGTRLLVL.

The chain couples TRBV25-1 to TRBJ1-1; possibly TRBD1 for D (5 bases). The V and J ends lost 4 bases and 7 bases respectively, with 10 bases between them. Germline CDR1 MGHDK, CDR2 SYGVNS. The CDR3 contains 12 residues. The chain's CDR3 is CASSVGTGEAFF. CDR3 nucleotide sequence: TGTGCCAGCAGTGTAGGAACAGGTGAAGCTTTCTTT.

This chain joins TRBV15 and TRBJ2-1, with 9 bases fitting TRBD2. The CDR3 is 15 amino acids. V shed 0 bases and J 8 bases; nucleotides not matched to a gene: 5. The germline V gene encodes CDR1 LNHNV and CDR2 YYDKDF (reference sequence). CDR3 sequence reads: CATSRDGTSRDEQFF. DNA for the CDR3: TGTGCCACCAGCAGAGATGGGACTAGCAGGGATGAGCAGTTCTTC. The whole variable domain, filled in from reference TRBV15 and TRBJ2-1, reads DAMVIQNPRYQVTQFGKPVTLSCSQTLNHNVMYWYQQKSSQAPKLLFHYYDKDFNNEADTPDNFQSRRPNTSFCFLDIRSPGLGDTAMYLCATSRDGTSRDEQFFGPGTRLTVL.

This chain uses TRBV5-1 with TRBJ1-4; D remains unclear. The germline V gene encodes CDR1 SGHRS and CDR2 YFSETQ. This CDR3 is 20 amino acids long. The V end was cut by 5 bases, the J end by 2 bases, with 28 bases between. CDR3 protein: CASRSVPKALRRLTNEKLFF. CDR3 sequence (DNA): TGCGCCAGCAGAAGTGTTCCGAAAGCCCTTAGAAGATTGACTAATGAAAAACTGTTTTTT. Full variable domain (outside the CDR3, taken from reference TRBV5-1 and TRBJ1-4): KAGVTQTPRYLIKTRGQQVTLSCSPISGHRSVSWYQQTPGQGLQFLFEYFSETQRNKGNFPGRFSGRQFSNSRSEMNVSTLELGDSALYLCASRSVPKALRRLTNEKLFFGSGTQLSVL.

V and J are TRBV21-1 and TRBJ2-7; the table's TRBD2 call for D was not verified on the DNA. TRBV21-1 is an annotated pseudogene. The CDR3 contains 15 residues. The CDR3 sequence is CASSPKGGGSYEQYF. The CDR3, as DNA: TGTGCCAGCAGTCCCAAAGGGGGGGGGTCCTACGAGCAGTACTTC.

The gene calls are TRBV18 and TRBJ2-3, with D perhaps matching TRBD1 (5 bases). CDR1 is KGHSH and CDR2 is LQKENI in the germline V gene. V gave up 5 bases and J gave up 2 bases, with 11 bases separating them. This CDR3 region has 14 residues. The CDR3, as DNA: TGTGCCAGCTCATTCGACAGTGTCACAGATACGCAGTATTTT. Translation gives CASSFDSVTDTQYF. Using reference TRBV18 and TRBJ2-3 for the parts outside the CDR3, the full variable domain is NAGVMQNPRHLVRRRGQEARLRCSPMKGHSHVYWYRQLPEEGLKFMVYLQKENIIDESGMPKERFSAEFPKEGPSILRIQQVVRGDSAAYFCASSFDSVTDTQYFGPGTRLTVL.

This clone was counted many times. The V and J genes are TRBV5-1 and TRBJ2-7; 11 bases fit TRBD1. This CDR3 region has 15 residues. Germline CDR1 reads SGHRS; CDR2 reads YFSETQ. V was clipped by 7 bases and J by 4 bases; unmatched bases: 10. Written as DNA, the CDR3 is TGCGCCAGCCGCAAAACCGGGACAGGGGGGTACGAGCAGTACTTC. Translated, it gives CASRKTGTGGYEQYF.

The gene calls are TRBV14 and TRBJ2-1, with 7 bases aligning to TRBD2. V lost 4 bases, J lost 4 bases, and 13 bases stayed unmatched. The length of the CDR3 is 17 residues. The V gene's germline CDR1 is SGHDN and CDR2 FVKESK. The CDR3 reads CASSPRMDAGAYNEQFF. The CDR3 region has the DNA TGTGCCAGCAGCCCAAGAATGGATGCGGGAGCTTACAATGAGCAGTTCTTC.

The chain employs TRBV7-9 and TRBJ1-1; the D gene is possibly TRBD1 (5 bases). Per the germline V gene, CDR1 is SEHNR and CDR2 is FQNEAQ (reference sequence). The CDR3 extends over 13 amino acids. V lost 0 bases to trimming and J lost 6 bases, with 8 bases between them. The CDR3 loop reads CASSLARAPEAFF. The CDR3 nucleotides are TGTGCCAGCAGCTTAGCCAGGGCCCCTGAAGCTTTCTTT.

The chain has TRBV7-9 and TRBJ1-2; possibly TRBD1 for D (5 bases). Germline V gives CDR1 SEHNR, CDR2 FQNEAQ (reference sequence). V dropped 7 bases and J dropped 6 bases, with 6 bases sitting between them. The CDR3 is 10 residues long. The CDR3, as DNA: TGTGCCAGCACACAGGATGGCTACACCTTC. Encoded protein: CASTQDGYTF.

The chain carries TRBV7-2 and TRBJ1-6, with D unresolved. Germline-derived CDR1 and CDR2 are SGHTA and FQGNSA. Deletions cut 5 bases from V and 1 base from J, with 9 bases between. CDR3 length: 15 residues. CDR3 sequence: CASSPEVSYNSPLHF. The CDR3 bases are TGTGCCAGCAGCCCAGAGGTATCCTATAATTCACCCCTCCACTTT.

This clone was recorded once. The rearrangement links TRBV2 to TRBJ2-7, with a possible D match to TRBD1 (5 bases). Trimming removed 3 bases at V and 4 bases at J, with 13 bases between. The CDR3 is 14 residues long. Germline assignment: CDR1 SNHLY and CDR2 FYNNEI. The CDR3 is CASSEDTARYEQYF. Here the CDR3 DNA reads TGTGCCAGCAGTGAGGACACCGCCCGTTACGAGCAGTACTTC.

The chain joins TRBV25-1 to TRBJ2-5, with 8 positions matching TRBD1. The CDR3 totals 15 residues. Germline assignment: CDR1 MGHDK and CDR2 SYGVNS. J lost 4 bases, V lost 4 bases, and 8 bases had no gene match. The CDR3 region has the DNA TGTGCCAGCAGTGCCCCCGCAGGGGGCCTAGAGACCCAGTACTTC. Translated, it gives CASSAPAGGLETQYF.

CDR3 bases: TGTGCCAGTAGTATAGATCCCGTTAGCTACAATCAGCCCCAGCATTTT. Amino acids: CASSIDPVSYNQPQHF. The rearrangement uses TRBV19 and TRBJ1-5, with D hard to call. The CDR3 sequence is 16 residues long. Germline loops: CDR1 LNHDA, CDR2 SQIVND (reference sequence). The V end lost 0 bases, the J end lost 3 bases, and 12 bases lay between the germline ends.

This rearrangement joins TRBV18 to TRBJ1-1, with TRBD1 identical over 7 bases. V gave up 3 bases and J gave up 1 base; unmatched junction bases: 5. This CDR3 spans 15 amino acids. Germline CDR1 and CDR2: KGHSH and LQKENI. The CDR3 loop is CASSPGQAKNTEAFF. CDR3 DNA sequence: TGTGCCAGCTCACCCGGACAGGCAAAGAACACTGAAGCTTTCTTT.

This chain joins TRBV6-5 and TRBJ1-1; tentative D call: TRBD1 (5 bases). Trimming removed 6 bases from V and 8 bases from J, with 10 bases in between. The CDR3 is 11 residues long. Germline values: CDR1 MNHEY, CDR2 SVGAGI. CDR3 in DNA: TGTGCCAGCAGGACGGGGGGGGAAGCTTTCTTT. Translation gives CASRTGGEAFF.

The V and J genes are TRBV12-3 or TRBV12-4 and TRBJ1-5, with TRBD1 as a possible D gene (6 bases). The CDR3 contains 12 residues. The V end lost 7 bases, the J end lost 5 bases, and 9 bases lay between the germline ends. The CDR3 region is CASTYRDQPQHF. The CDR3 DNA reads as TGTGCCAGCACCTACAGGGATCAGCCCCAGCATTTT.

CDR3: CSVGQGRNTEAFF. The CDR3 bases are TGCAGCGTTGGCCAAGGGAGGAACACTGAAGCTTTCTTT. This chain links TRBV29-1 with TRBJ1-1; D unclear. Germline V CDR1 and CDR2: SQVTM, ANQGSEA. Trimming removed 4 bases from V and 1 base from J, with 10 bases in between. This CDR3 is 13 amino acids long.

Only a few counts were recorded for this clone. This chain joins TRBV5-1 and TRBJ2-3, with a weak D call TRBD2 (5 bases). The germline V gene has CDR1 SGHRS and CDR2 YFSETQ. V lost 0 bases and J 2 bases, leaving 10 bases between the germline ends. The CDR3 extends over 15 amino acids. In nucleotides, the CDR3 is TGCGCCAGCAGCTTGGCTAGCCCCGTCACAGATACGCAGTATTTT. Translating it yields CASSLASPVTDTQYF.

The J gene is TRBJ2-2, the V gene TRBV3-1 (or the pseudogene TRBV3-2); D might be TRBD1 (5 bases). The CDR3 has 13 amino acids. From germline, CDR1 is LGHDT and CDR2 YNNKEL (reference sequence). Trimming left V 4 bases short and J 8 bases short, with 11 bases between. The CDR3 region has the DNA TGTGCCAGCAGCCCATACCAGGGAGGGGAGCTGTTTTTT. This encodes CASSPYQGGELFF.